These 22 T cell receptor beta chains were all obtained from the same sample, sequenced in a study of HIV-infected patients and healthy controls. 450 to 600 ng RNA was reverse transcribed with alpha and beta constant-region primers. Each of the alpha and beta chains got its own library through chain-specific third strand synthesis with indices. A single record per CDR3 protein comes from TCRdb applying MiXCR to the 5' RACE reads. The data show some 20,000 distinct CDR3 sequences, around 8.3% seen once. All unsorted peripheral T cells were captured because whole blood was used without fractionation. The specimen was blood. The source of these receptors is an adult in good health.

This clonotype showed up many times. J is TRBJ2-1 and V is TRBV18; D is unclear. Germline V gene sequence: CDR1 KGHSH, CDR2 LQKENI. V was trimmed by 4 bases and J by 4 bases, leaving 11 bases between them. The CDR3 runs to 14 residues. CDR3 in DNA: TGTGCCAGCTCACGAGGTAGCCCGTACAATGAGCAGTTCTTC. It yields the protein CASSRGSPYNEQFF.

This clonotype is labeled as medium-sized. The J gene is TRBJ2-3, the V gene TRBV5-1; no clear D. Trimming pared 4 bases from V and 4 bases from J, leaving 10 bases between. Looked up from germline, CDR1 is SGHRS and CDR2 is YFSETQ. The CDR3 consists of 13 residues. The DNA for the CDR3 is TGCGCCAGCAGCCCAAGTTTCCCAGATACGCAGTATTTT. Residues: CASSPSFPDTQYF.

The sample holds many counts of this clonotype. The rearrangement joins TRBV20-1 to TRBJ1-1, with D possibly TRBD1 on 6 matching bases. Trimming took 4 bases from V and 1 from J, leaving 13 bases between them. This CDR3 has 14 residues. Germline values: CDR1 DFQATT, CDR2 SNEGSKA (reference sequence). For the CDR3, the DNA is TGCAGTGCTAAAAACAGGGTTGGGAACACTGAAGCTTTCTTT. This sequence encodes CSAKNRVGNTEAFF.

The CDR3 loop reads CASSRRFRQGSYEQYF. In DNA, the CDR3 is TGTGCCAGCAGCCGAAGGTTCAGACAGGGCTCCTACGAGCAGTACTTC. The chain combines TRBV11-2 with TRBJ2-7; TRBD1 matches 7 bases. V was clipped by 5 bases and J by 0 bases; unmatched bases: 10. The CDR3 has 16 amino acids. CDR1 SGHAT and CDR2 FQNNGV come from the germline V gene.

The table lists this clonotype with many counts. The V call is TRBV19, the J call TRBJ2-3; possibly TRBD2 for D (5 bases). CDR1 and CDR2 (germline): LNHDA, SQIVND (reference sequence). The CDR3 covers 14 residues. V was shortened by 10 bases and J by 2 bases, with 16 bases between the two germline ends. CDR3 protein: CATARTPYTDTQYF. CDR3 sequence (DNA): TGTGCCACAGCCCGGACTCCATACACAGATACGCAGTATTTT.

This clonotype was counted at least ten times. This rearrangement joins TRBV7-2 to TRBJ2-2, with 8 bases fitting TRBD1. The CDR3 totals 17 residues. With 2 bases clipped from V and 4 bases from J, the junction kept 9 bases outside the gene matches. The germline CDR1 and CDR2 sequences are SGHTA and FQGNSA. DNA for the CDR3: TGTGCCAGCAGCTTACTCTCAGGGGGCGCCTTCACCGGGGAGCTGTTTTTT. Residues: CASSLLSGGAFTGELFF.

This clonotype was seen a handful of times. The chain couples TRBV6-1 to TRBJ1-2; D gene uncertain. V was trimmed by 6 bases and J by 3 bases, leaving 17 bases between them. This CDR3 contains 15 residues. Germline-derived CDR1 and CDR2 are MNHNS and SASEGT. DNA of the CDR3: TGTGCCAGCAGCCTCGGGAGAGGGCTTGACTATGGCTACACCTTC. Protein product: CASSLGRGLDYGYTF.

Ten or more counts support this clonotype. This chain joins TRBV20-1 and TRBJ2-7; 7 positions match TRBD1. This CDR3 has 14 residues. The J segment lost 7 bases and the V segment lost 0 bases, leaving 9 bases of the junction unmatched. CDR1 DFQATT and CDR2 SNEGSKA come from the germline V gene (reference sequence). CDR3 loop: CSARDNRGRLEQYF. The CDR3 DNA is TGCAGTGCTAGAGATAACAGGGGTAGGCTTGAGCAGTACTTC.

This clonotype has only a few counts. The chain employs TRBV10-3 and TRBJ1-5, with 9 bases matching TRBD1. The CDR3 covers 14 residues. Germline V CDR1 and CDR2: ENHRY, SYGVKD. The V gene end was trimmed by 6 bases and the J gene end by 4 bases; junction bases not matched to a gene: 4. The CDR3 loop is CAISRQGENQPQHF. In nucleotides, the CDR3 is TGTGCCATCAGCAGACAGGGGGAGAATCAGCCCCAGCATTTT.

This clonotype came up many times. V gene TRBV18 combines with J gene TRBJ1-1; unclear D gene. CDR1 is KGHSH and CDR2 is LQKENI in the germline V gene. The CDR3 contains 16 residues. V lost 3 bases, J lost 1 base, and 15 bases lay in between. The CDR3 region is CASSPPLSVGNTEAFF. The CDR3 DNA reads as TGTGCCAGCTCACCCCCCCTTAGCGTGGGGAACACTGAAGCTTTCTTT.

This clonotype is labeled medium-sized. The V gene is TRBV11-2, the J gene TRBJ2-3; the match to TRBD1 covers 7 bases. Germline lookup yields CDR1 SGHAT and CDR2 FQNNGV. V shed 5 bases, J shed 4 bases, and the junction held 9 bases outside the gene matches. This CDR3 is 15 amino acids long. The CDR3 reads CASSVGQPPSDTQYF. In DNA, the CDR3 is TGTGCCAGCAGCGTGGGACAGCCCCCTTCAGATACGCAGTATTTT.

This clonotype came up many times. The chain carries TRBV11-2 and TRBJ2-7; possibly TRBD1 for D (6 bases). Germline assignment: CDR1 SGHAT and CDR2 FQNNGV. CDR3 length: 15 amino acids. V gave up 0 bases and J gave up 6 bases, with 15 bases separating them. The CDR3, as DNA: TGTGCCAGCAGCTTAGATCAGGGGCCACCGTTCGAGCAGTACTTC. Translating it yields CASSLDQGPPFEQYF.

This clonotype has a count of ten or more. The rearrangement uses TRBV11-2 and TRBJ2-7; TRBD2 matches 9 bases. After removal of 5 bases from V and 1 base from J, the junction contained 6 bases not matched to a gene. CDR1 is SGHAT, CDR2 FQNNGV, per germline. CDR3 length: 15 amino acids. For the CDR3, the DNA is TGTGCCAGCAGCCCCGGACTAGCGTTATCCTACGAGCAGTACTTC. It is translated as CASSPGLALSYEQYF.

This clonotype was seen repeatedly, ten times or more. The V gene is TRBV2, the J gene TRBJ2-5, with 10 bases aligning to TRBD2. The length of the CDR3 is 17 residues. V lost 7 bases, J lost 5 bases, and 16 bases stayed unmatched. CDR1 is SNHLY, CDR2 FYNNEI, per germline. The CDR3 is CASKRSGQASGSETQYF. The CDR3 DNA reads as TGTGCCAGCAAACGAAGCGGGCAGGCTAGCGGGAGTGAGACCCAGTACTTC.

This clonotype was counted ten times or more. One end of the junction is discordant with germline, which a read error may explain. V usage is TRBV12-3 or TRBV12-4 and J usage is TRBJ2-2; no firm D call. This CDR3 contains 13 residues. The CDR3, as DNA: TGTGCCAACAGTTTATGGGGTGACGGGGAGCTGTTTTTT. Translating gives CANSLWGDGELFF.

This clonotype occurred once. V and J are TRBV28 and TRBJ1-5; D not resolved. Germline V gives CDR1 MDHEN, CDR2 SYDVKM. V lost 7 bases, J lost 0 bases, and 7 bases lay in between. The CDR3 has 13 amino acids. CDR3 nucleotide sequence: TGTGCCAGCAAGGGATATAGCAATCAGCCCCAGCATTTT. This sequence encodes CASKGYSNQPQHF.

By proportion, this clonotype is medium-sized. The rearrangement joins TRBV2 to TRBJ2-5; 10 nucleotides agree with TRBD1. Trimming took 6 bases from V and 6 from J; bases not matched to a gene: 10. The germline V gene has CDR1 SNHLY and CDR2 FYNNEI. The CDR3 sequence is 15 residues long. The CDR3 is CASRKGTGEQKTQYF. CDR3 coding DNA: TGTGCCAGCAGGAAGGGGACAGGGGAGCAAAAGACCCAGTACTTC.

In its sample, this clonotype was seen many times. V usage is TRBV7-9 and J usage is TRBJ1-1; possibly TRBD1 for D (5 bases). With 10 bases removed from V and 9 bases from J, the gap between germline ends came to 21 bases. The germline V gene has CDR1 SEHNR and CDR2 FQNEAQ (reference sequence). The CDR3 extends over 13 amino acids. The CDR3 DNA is TGTGCCATCCTAGAGGACACTTTCTCACAAGCTTTCTTT. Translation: CAILEDTFSQAFF.

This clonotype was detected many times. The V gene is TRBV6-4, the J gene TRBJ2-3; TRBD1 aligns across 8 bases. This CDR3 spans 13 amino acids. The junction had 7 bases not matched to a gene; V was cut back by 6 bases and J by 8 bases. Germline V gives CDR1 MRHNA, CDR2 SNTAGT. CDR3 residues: CASRPTGDVTQYF. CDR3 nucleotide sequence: TGTGCCAGCAGGCCGACAGGGGACGTTACGCAGTATTTT.

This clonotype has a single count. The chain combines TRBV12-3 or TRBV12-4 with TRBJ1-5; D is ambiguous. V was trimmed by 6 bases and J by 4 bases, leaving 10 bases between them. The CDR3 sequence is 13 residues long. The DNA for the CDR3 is TGTGCCAGCAGACCAATGGAGAATCAGCCCCAGCATTTT. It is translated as CASRPMENQPQHF.

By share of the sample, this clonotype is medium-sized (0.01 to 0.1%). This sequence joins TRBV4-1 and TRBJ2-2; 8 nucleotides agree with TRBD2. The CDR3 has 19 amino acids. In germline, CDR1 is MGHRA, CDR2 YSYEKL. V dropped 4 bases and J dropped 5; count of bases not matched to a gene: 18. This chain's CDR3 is CASSPVAKRERGGTGELFF. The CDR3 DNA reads TGCGCCAGCAGCCCAGTCGCAAAGCGGGAGAGGGGGGGGACCGGGGAGCTGTTTTTT.

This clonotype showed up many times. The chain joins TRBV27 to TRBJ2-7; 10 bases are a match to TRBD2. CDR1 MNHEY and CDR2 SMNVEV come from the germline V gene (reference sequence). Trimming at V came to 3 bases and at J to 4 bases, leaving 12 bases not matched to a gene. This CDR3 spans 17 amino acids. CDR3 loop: CASSFIPPGLAEYEQYF. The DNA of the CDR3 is TGTGCCAGCAGTTTTATCCCCCCCGGACTAGCGGAATACGAGCAGTACTTC.